These 31 T cell receptor beta chains originate from one sample sequenced in a study of human T cells and chemical hapten exposure. Each CDR3 protein gets one entry after TCRdb re-called the RACE reads with MiXCR. The sample has tens of thousands of distinct CDR3 sequences; roughly 15% are singletons. Time point specified: pre-sensitization, week 0. Sample treatment: therapeutic diphenylcyclopropenone sensitization with weekly scalp DPC. Sequences were derived from whole blood, sampled in connection with sensitization to the hapten diphenylcyclopropenone (DPC). The receptors come from a woman in her forties or fifties with alopecia areata. Some clones in this sample may be carry-over from other donors' samples.

The chain links TRBV5-1 to TRBJ1-2; 8 positions match TRBD1. The V gene end was trimmed by 3 bases and the J gene end by 6 bases; junction bases not matched to a gene: 7. Germline CDR1 is SGHRS and CDR2 is YFSETQ. This CDR3 has 14 residues. CDR3 DNA: TGCGCCAGCAGCTCCGGACAGGGATGGGATGGCTACACCTTC. Translated: CASSSGQGWDGYTF.

This clonotype has a handful of counts. The V and J genes are TRBV11-2 and TRBJ2-7; 9 bases fit TRBD2. Trimming took 1 base from V and 4 from J; bases not matched to a gene: 5. The CDR3 is 15 amino acids. Germline CDR1 reads SGHAT; CDR2 reads FQNNGV. The chain's CDR3 is CASSLGGTSTYEQYF. In DNA, the CDR3 is TGTGCCAGCAGCTTAGGCGGGACTAGCACTTACGAGCAGTACTTC.

This chain connects TRBV6-6 to TRBJ1-6; maybe TRBD1 (5 bases). CDR1 MNHNY and CDR2 SVGAGI come from the germline V gene (reference sequence). Trimming removed 2 bases from V and 8 bases from J, with 10 bases in between. This CDR3 has 14 amino acids. The DNA of the CDR3 is TGTGCCAGCAGTTACATGGGAGGGGATTCACCCCTCCACTTT. Translating it yields CASSYMGGDSPLHF.

This clonotype was seen more than once but under ten times. This chain uses TRBV20-1 with TRBJ1-5; 11 bases agree with TRBD1. V trimming: 0 bases; J trimming: 6 bases; junction bases outside the gene matches: 4. Germline V gene sequence: CDR1 DFQATT, CDR2 SNEGSKA (reference sequence). This CDR3 has 15 amino acids. The CDR3 DNA reads TGCAGTGCTAGAGAGAGGACAGGGGGCCTTCAGCCCCAGCATTTT. Translation gives CSARERTGGLQPQHF.

The rearrangement joins TRBV28 to TRBJ2-1; D is unclear. CDR3 length equals 11 residues. CDR1 and CDR2 from the germline V gene are MDHEN and SYDVKM. The V end was cut by 6 bases, the J end by 8 bases, with 8 bases between. The CDR3 region has the DNA TGTGCCAGCAGAACAAGCTATGAGCAGTTCTTC. It translates to CASRTSYEQFF. Full variable domain (remainder filled in from reference TRBV28 and TRBJ2-1): DVKVTQSSRYLVKRTGEKVFLECVQDMDHENMFWYRQDPGLGLRLIYFSYDVKMKEKGDIPEGYSVSREKKERFSLILESASTNQTSMYLCASRTSYEQFFGPGTRLTVL.

Ten or more counts support this clonotype. The chain recombines TRBV19 with TRBJ2-3; D could derive from TRBD1 or TRBD2 (5 bases each). Trimming pared 7 bases from V and 6 bases from J, leaving 11 bases between. CDR1 is LNHDA and CDR2 is SQIVND in the germline V gene (reference sequence). CDR3 length equals 12 residues. The CDR3 coding sequence is TGTGCCAGTAATCCCGAGGGGGATACGCAGTATTTT. This codes for CASNPEGDTQYF.

This clonotype was detected only a few times. The rearrangement uses TRBV5-1 and TRBJ2-5; a possible D gene is TRBD2 (6 bases). Germline V gives CDR1 SGHRS, CDR2 YFSETQ. The length of the CDR3 is 13 residues. Between the trimmed V and J ends, which lost 1 base and 3 bases, there was a span of 7 bases. The CDR3 nucleotides are TGCGCCAGCAGCTTGTGGGGGGAAGAGACCCAGTACTTC. Amino acid sequence: CASSLWGEETQYF.

This clonotype was seen a handful of times. The chain links TRBV6-4 to TRBJ1-5; D gene unclear. This CDR3 region has 13 residues. Trimming cost V 0 bases and J 6 bases, with 6 bases left between them. The germline gives CDR1 MRHNA, CDR2 SNTAGT. CDR3 residues: CASSDSGSQPQHF. For the CDR3, the DNA is TGTGCCAGCAGTGACTCAGGATCTCAGCCCCAGCATTTT.

This clonotype turned up a few times. V usage is TRBV29-1 and J usage is TRBJ1-1; the match to TRBD1 covers 9 bases. The CDR3 totals 14 residues. The V gene's germline CDR1 is SQVTM and CDR2 ANQGSEA. V lost 1 base to trimming and J lost 4 bases; unmatched junction nucleotides: 4. The CDR3, as DNA: TGCAGCGTTGAAGGCCGACAGGGGGTCACTGAAGCTTTCTTT. Translated: CSVEGRQGVTEAFF.

The chain links TRBV12-3 or TRBV12-4 to TRBJ1-4; 7 nucleotides agree with TRBD1. The J segment lost 7 bases and the V segment lost 2 bases, leaving 7 bases of the junction unmatched. There are 15 residues in the CDR3. CDR3: CASSLSAQGGEKLFF. Written as DNA, the CDR3 is TGTGCCAGCAGTTTAAGCGCGCAGGGGGGTGAAAAACTGTTTTTT.

CDR3 in DNA: TGTGCCAGTAGTACCCTCCGACAGGGGATAAGATACGAGCAGTACTTC. This encodes CASSTLRQGIRYEQYF. The V gene is TRBV19, the J gene TRBJ2-7; 8 bases match TRBD1. V shed 4 bases, J shed 4 bases, and the junction held 12 bases outside the gene matches. This CDR3 is 16 amino acids long. Germline CDR1 LNHDA, CDR2 SQIVND (reference sequence).

The rearrangement joins TRBV27 to TRBJ2-2; D may be TRBD2 (6 bases). This CDR3 is built from 14 residues. The V gene lost 8 bases and the J gene lost 2 bases, with 12 bases spanning the gap. Germline V CDR1 and CDR2: MNHEY, SMNVEV (reference sequence). CDR3 sequence (DNA): TGTGCCAGCTGGGTTAGCGGTAACACCGGGGAGCTGTTTTTT. This encodes CASWVSGNTGELFF.

The rearrangement links TRBV4-3 to TRBJ2-3; 7 bases line up with TRBD1. With V trimmed by 0 bases and J by 3 bases, 0 bases remained unmatched. The germline V gene has CDR1 LGHNA and CDR2 YSLEER. CDR3 length equals 14 residues. CDR3 in DNA: TGCGCCAGCAGCCAAGAGACAGGGACAGATACGCAGTATTTT. Residues: CASSQETGTDTQYF.

This rearrangement joins TRBV7-2 to TRBJ2-1; D is ambiguous. CDR1 is SGHTA and CDR2 is FQGNSA in the germline V gene. V was clipped by 0 bases and J by 8 bases, with 5 bases between them. The CDR3 contains 12 residues. The CDR3 sequence: CASSLAVYEQFF. DNA of the CDR3: TGTGCCAGCAGCTTAGCCGTCTATGAGCAGTTCTTC. Supplemented by reference TRBV7-2 and TRBJ2-1, the full variable domain reads GAGVSQSPSNKVTEKGKDVELRCDPISGHTALYWYRQSLGQGLEFLIYFQGNSAPDKSGLPSDRFSAERTGGSVSTLTIQRTQQEDSAVYLCASSLAVYEQFFGPGTRLTVL.

This clonotype was picked up many times. CDR3 in amino acids: CASRTDRGPSQPQHF. The CDR3 nucleotides are TGTGCCAGCAGAACCGACAGGGGCCCAAGTCAGCCCCAGCATTTT. The chain carries TRBV6-2 or TRBV6-3 and TRBJ1-5; 8 bases are shared with TRBD1. Germline CDR1 and CDR2: MNHEY and SVGEGT. The CDR3 is made up of 15 amino acids. J lost 6 bases, V lost 6 bases, and 10 bases had no gene match.

The chain links TRBV7-2 to TRBJ1-2, with D maybe TRBD1 (5 bases). With 1 base removed from V and 3 bases from J, the gap between germline ends came to 12 bases. The CDR3 covers 15 residues. Germline values: CDR1 SGHTA, CDR2 FQGNSA. CDR3 DNA sequence: TGTGCCAGCAGCTTAGGTTCGGGGGACCACTATGGCTACACCTTC. Translating it yields CASSLGSGDHYGYTF.

This clonotype was counted only a few times. The chain is built from TRBV3-1 and TRBJ2-7, with D uncertain. CDR3 length equals 11 residues. V was pared by 3 bases and J by 3 bases, with 3 bases between. Per germline, CDR1 LGHDT and CDR2 YNNKEL (reference sequence). The CDR3 DNA sequence: TGTGCCAGCAGCCAGGTCTACGAGCAGTACTTC. Its protein product is CASSQVYEQYF.

V and J are TRBV7-9 and TRBJ2-1; 10 positions match TRBD2. V gave up 1 base and J gave up 4 bases; unmatched junction bases: 4. Germline values: CDR1 SEHNR, CDR2 FQNEAQ (reference sequence). CDR3 length equals 16 residues. CDR3 sequence: CASSLDTSGTYNEQFF. CDR3 nucleotide sequence: TGTGCCAGCAGCTTAGATACTAGCGGGACGTACAATGAGCAGTTCTTC.

This clonotype was detected only a few times. The rearrangement joins TRBV20-1 to TRBJ2-2, with D hard to call. The CDR3 covers 14 residues. V was shortened by 4 bases and J by 3 bases, with 12 bases between the two germline ends. Germline values: CDR1 DFQATT, CDR2 SNEGSKA (reference sequence). CDR3 amino acids: CSAKSWVDTGELFF. The CDR3 DNA follows: TGCAGTGCTAAGTCTTGGGTGGACACCGGGGAGCTGTTTTTT.

This clonotype was detected a few times. J is TRBJ1-3 and V is TRBV20-1; D is undetermined. The CDR3 has 14 residues. V was trimmed by 4 bases and J by 2 bases, leaving 12 bases between them. Germline V gene sequence: CDR1 DFQATT, CDR2 SNEGSKA (reference sequence). CDR3 bases: TGCAGTGCTAACATCCCGGGGACTGGAAACACCATATATTTT. It specifies CSANIPGTGNTIYF.

This clonotype was seen just once. The genes are TRBV18 and TRBJ2-3; D is uncertain. Germline lookup yields CDR1 KGHSH and CDR2 LQKENI. V was pared by 1 base and J by 3 bases, with 11 bases between. The CDR3 extends over 15 amino acids. The CDR3 region has the DNA TGTGCCAGCTCACCACTAAAGGGTAGGACAGATACGCAGTATTTT. Protein product: CASSPLKGRTDTQYF.

This clonotype was seen a handful of times. The chain carries TRBV20-1 and TRBJ2-3; TRBD2 matches at 12 bases. CDR1 and CDR2 from the germline V gene are DFQATT and SNEGSKA (reference sequence). With V trimmed by 4 bases and J by 3 bases, 5 bases remained unmatched. The length of the CDR3 is 15 residues. The DNA for the CDR3 is TGCAGTGCTATCCCGGGGACTAGCGGGACAGATACGCAGTATTTT. It codes for CSAIPGTSGTDTQYF.

This clonotype was picked up a small number of times. The chain combines TRBV5-4 with TRBJ2-3, with 7 bases that match TRBD2. CDR1 is SGHNT and CDR2 is YYREEE in the germline V gene (reference sequence). The junction had 4 bases not matched to a gene; V was cut back by 0 bases and J by 0 bases. This CDR3 is 16 amino acids long. The CDR3 nucleotides are TGTGCCAGCAGCTTGGATCCAGCGGGGAGCACAGATACGCAGTATTTT. Translation gives CASSLDPAGSTDTQYF. Full variable domain (outside the CDR3, taken from reference TRBV5-4 and TRBJ2-3): ETGVTQSPTHLIKTRGQQVTLRCSSQSGHNTVSWYQQALGQGPQFIFQYYREEENGRGNFPPRFSGLQFPNYSSELNVNALELDDSALYLCASSLDPAGSTDTQYFGPGTRLTVL.

As concerns this clonotype: At one end, the junction sequence differs from germline, possibly due to a read error. This chain uses TRBV7-2 with TRBJ1-5; D is uncertain. Germline V gives CDR1 SGHTA, CDR2 FQGNSA. The CDR3 is 13 amino acids. CDR3 protein: CVSSPNSNQPQHF. The CDR3 region has the DNA TGTGTCAGCAGCCCAAATAGCAATCAGCCCCAGCATTTT.

This clonotype was detected ten times or more. The chain carries TRBV10-2 and TRBJ2-3; TRBD1 matches at 7 bases. CDR3 length: 16 amino acids. Germline values: CDR1 WSHSY, CDR2 SAAADI. The trim removed 7 bases at V and 4 bases at J, leaving 14 bases unmatched. CDR3 DNA: TGCGCCAGCAAAGAAGCGCTACAGGGGTTGCCAGATACGCAGTATTTT. Its translation: CASKEALQGLPDTQYF.

The gene calls are TRBV7-2 and TRBJ2-1; D gene uncertain. The CDR3 is 13 amino acids. The germline V gene has CDR1 SGHTA and CDR2 FQGNSA. Deletions cut 5 bases from V and 7 bases from J, with 12 bases between. In DNA, the CDR3 is TGTGCCAGCAGCCAAAATAGGGCAAATGAGCAGTTCTTC. Translated: CASSQNRANEQFF. The full variable domain, completed using reference TRBV7-2 and TRBJ2-1, is GAGVSQSPSNKVTEKGKDVELRCDPISGHTALYWYRQSLGQGLEFLIYFQGNSAPDKSGLPSDRFSAERTGGSVSTLTIQRTQQEDSAVYLCASSQNRANEQFFGPGTRLTVL.

The chain employs TRBV29-1 and TRBJ1-1; D is uncertain. CDR3 size: 14 residues. Germline CDR1 reads SQVTM; CDR2 reads ANQGSEA. The V end was cut by 7 bases, the J end by 0 bases, with 15 bases between. The CDR3: CSAAPGRVNTEAFF. CDR3 DNA sequence: TGCAGCGCCGCCCCCGGGAGGGTGAACACTGAAGCTTTCTTT.

There are many counts of this clonotype. The chain carries TRBV19 and TRBJ1-2; D not certain. This CDR3 comprises 12 residues. Between the trimmed V and J ends, which lost 5 bases and 2 bases, there was a span of 6 bases. Germline CDR1 and CDR2: LNHDA and SQIVND (reference sequence). CDR3 protein: CASSARNYGYTF. The CDR3 bases are TGTGCCAGTAGTGCGCGAAACTATGGCTACACCTTC.

This clonotype showed up many times. The chain is built from TRBV30 and TRBJ2-6, with D uncertain. With 7 bases removed from V and 0 bases from J, the gap between germline ends came to 19 bases. The germline V gene has CDR1 GTSNPN and CDR2 SVGIG (reference sequence). The CDR3 loop spans 17 amino acids. The DNA for the CDR3 is TGTGCCTCCCGAAGAGGCAGGCAGGCCTCTGGGGCCAACGTCCTGACTTTC. Encoded protein: CASRRGRQASGANVLTF.

This clonotype was observed a few times. J is TRBJ2-7 and V is TRBV11-3; 8 nucleotides match TRBD1. Germline values: CDR1 SGHNT, CDR2 YENEEA. V dropped 5 bases and J dropped 2; count of bases not matched to a gene: 5. CDR3 size: 14 residues. Here the CDR3 DNA reads TGTGCCAGCAGCCTGGGGACAGGCACCTACGAGCAGTACTTC. This codes for CASSLGTGTYEQYF.

This sequence joins TRBV24-1 and TRBJ2-2, with D tentatively TRBD1 (6 bases). The germline V gene has CDR1 KGHDR and CDR2 SFDVKD. Trimming took 8 bases from V and 0 from J, leaving 12 bases between them. The CDR3 totals 15 residues. The CDR3 spells CATKPGHANTGELFF. The CDR3 nucleotides are TGTGCCACCAAACCGGGACATGCGAACACCGGGGAGCTGTTTTTT.